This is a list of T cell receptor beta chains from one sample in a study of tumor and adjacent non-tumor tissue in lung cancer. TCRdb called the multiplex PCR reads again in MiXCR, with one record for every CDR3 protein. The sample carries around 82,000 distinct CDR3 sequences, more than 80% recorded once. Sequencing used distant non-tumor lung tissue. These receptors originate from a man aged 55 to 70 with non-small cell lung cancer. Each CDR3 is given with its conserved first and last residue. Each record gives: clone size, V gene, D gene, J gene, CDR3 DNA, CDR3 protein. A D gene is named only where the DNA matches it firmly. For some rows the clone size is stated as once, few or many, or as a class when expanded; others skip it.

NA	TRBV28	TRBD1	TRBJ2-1	TGTGCCAGCAGAACCACAGGGGAGCCTTCCTACAATGAGCAGTTCTTC	CASRTTGEPSYNEQFF
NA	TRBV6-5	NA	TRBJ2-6	TGTGCCAGCAGCCTAGGGGGTGCCAGCTCTGGGGCCAACATCCTGACTTTC	CASSLGGASSGANILTF
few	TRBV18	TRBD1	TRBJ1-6	TGTGCCAGCTCGCTCGACAGGGCCCCCAATTCACCCCTCCACTTT	CASSLDRAPNSPLHF
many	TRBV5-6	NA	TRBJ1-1	TGTGCCAGCAGGAACTTCCTTAACAGGGCCCCGAGCACTGAAGCTTTCTTT	CASRNFLNRAPSTEAFF
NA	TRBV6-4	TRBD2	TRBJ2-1	TGTGCCAGCAGTAGGACTAGCGGGGGGTACAATGAGCAGTTCTTC	CASSRTSGGYNEQFF
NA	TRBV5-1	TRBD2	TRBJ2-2	TGCGCCAGCAGCTTGAATCCTAGCGGGGGAATCGGGGAGCTGTTTTTT	CASSLNPSGGIGELFF
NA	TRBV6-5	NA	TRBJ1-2	TGTGCCAGCAGGCGGTGTCCAGGCCCTCCCCCTGGCTACACCTTC	CASRRCPGPPPGYTF
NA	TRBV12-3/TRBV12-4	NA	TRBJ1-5	TGTGCCAGCAGTCCCCTCGGGACGGGGAGCAATCAGCCCCAGCAATTT	CASSPLGTGSNQPQQF
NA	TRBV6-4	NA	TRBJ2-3	TGTGCCAGCAGTGAAGGGAGCACGGATACACAGTATTTT	CASSEGSTDTQYF
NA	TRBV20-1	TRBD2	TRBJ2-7	TGCAGTGCTAAATCCCTCATCGGGAGGTATGAGCAGTACTTC	CSAKSLIGRYEQYF
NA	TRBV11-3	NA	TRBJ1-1	TGTGCCAGCAGCTTAACGCCGAATCTGTATGGTCTAAACGCTGAAGCTTTCTTT	CASSLTPNLYGLNAEAFF
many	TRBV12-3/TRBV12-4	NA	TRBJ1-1	TGTGCCAGCAGCCCCTTAGGGAACACTGGAGCTTTCTTT	CASSPLGNTGAFF
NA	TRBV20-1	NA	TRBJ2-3	TGCAATGCTATGGTGACTAGAACAGATACGCAGTATTTT	CNAMVTRTDTQYF
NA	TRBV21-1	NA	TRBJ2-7	TGTGCCAGCAGCTTCAAACAGGGAGGAATCTCCTACGAGCAGTACTTC	CASSFKQGGISYEQYF
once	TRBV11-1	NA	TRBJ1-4	TGTGTCAGCAGTGGTGGTTACTCCCGAGGTGAAAAACTGTTTTTT	CVSSGGYSRGEKLFF
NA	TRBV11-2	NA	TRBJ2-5	TGTGCCAGCAGCTCTACGGAGGAAGAGATCAAGTACTTC	CASSSTEEEIKYF
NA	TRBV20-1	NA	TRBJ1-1	TGCACTGCTAGCTCACATATCTCGAACACTGAAGCTTTCTTT	CTASSHISNTEAFF
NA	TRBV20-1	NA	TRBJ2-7	TGCACTGGTAGTGCTGTCACCTACGAGCAGTGCTTC	CTGSAVTYEQCF
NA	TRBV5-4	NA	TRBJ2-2	TGTGCCAACAGCCTGGATGCACCTGGGGAGCTGTTTTTT	CANSLDAPGELFF
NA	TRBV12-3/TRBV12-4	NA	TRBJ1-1	TGTGCCAGCAGTTGGCAAGGGCTGAACACTGTGGCTTTCTTT	CASSWQGLNTVAFF
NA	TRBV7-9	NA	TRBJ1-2	TGTGCCAGCAGCGGGGTAGCCAGTGACTATGGCTACACCTTC	CASSGVASDYGYTF